The 15 T cell receptor beta chains given below trace back to one sample, sequenced in a study of cytomegalovirus exposure and HLA in healthy donors (dated by TCRdb to about 2017). Library preparation employed the immunoSEQ multiplex PCR assay. For the multiplex PCR, a mixture combining 60 forward primers for TCR Vbeta segments and 13 reverse primers for TCR Jbeta segments was used. TCRdb carries this immuneACCESS record with in-frame sequences only. Its versions omit some clonotypes, under half of them owing to an unresolved V gene in the studies checked, with the rest unexplained. In this sample the table shows about 140,000 clones, less than 80% of which occur a single time. Of the sample, approximately 8.3% falls within the top ten clones. Sequenced: PBMCs. These receptors came from a woman between 50 and 59 years old in good health and CMV-seropositive.

The gene calls are TRBV7-2 and TRBJ2-1, with 7 bases identical to TRBD2. This CDR3 spans 14 amino acids. Per the germline V gene, CDR1 is SGHTA and CDR2 is FQGNSA. V dropped 6 bases and J dropped 11; count of bases not matched to a gene: 13. The CDR3 coding sequence is TGTGCCAGCAGGTCACTGAGACTAGCAGACCAGCAGTTCTTC. It is translated as CASRSLRLADQQFF.

This sequence joins TRBV6-1 and TRBJ2-7; D remains unclear. V lost 2 bases and J lost 0, with 5 bases in between. CDR1 is MNHNS and CDR2 is SASEGT in the germline V gene. The CDR3 is 13 amino acids. In DNA form, the CDR3 reads TGTGCCAGCAGTGAACAGGTCTCCTACGAGCAGTACTTC. This codes for CASSEQVSYEQYF.

V gene TRBV11-2 combines with J gene TRBJ1-2; 8 nucleotides line up with TRBD1. The CDR3 is 18 amino acids. V shed 0 bases and J 7 bases; nucleotides not matched to a gene: 16. The germline V gene has CDR1 SGHAT and CDR2 FQNNGV. The CDR3 nucleotides read TGTGCCAGCAGCTTAGAAAGTCCCACCTCAGGGGGCCGGGGTGGCTACACCTTC. This codes for CASSLESPTSGGRGGYTF.

The table lists this clone with a few counts. This chain links TRBV4-1 with TRBJ2-1; 12 nucleotides line up with TRBD1. Germline-derived CDR1 and CDR2 are MGHRA and YSYEKL. This CDR3 spans 16 amino acids. Unmatched junction bases numbered 9, after V lost 4 bases and J lost 8 bases. DNA of the CDR3: TGCGCCAGCAGCCGGCCCCCGGGACAGGGGGCAGATGAGCAGTTCTTC. Protein: CASSRPPGQGADEQFF.

The chain is built from TRBV10-3 and TRBJ2-3; tentative D call: TRBD1 (5 bases). The CDR3 contains 15 residues. Germline values: CDR1 ENHRY, CDR2 SYGVKD. Trimming left V 3 bases short and J 2 bases short, with 12 bases between. The CDR3 coding sequence is TGTGCCATCAGTGATGGTGGGGCCGACACAGATACGCAGTATTTT. Its protein product is CAISDGGADTDTQYF.

This clone was observed a single time. V is TRBV6-1 and J is TRBJ1-4; 11 nucleotides agree with TRBD1. V was pared by 3 bases and J by 8 bases, with 14 bases of the junction left unmatched. Per germline, CDR1 MNHNS and CDR2 SASEGT. This CDR3 has 18 amino acids. The CDR3 region has the DNA TGTGCCAGCAGTGACTGGACAGGGGGCCTGAGTGGAGACGAAAAACTGTTTTTT. Protein: CASSDWTGGLSGDEKLFF.

The chain carries TRBV5-8 and TRBJ2-1, with 7 bases that match TRBD2. Germline CDR1 SGHTS, CDR2 YDEGEE. J gave up 7 bases and V 10 bases, and 11 bases lay outside the gene matches. The CDR3 contains 13 residues. CDR3 in DNA: TGTGCCGGACACGAGCGGGGCAAGAATGAGCAGTTCTTC. Translation gives CAGHERGKNEQFF.

A remark on this clone: A junction boundary mismatches the germline segment, possibly from a read error. The chain is built from TRBV5-5 and TRBJ1-2; D perhaps matches TRBD1 (6 bases). This CDR3 is 15 amino acids long. CDR1 is SGHKS and CDR2 is YYEKEE in the germline V gene (reference sequence). The CDR3 reads CASSLMTGSYYGYTF. Written as DNA, the CDR3 is TGTGCCAGCAGCTTAATGACAGGTTCTTACTATGGCTACACCTTT.

This clone has only one observation. In nucleotides, the CDR3 is TGTGCCAGCAGCCAATACAGAAACACCGGGGAGCTGTTTTTT. Its protein product is CASSQYRNTGELFF. The gene calls are TRBV4-2 and TRBJ2-2, with D unresolved. Germline CDR1 and CDR2: LGHNA and YNFKEQ. V was pared by 2 bases and J by 2 bases, with 6 bases between. This CDR3 spans 14 amino acids.

The chain employs TRBV9 and TRBJ2-7; 9 bases line up with TRBD1. Germline V gives CDR1 SGDLS, CDR2 YYNGEE. V trimming: 3 bases; J trimming: 6 bases; junction bases outside the gene matches: 10. CDR3 length: 15 amino acids. The CDR3 loop reads CASSAQGDRELEQYF. As DNA, the CDR3 is TGTGCCAGCAGCGCCCAGGGGGACAGGGAGCTCGAGCAGTACTTC. Combining the CDR3 with reference TRBV9 and TRBJ2-7 gives the whole variable domain DSGVTQTPKHLITATGQRVTLRCSPRSGDLSVYWYQQSLDQGLQFLIQYYNGEERAKGNILERFSAQQFPDLHSELNLSSLELGDSALYFCASSAQGDRELEQYFGPGTRLTVT.

The rearrangement joins TRBV2 to TRBJ2-2, with TRBD1 matching 9 bases. CDR1 SNHLY and CDR2 FYNNEI come from the germline V gene. V dropped 7 bases and J dropped 6; count of bases not matched to a gene: 3. The CDR3 loop spans 13 amino acids. CDR3 protein: CASIRQGAGELFF. The CDR3 bases are TGTGCCAGCATCCGACAGGGGGCCGGGGAGCTGTTTTTT.

This clone has just a few counts. The rearrangement joins TRBV7-2 to TRBJ1-2; D remains ambiguous. Looked up from germline, CDR1 is SGHTA and CDR2 is FQGNSA. The V end was cut by 5 bases, the J end by 8 bases, with 12 bases between. The CDR3 loop spans 12 amino acids. The CDR3 nucleotides are TGTGCCAGCAGCCCCCGCTCGGAGGGCTACACCTTC. This encodes CASSPRSEGYTF.

V usage is TRBV7-3 and J usage is TRBJ2-5; 9 nucleotides line up with TRBD2. The CDR3 is made up of 16 amino acids. V lost 2 bases, J lost 5 bases, and 9 bases stayed unmatched. Germline lookup yields CDR1 SGHTA and CDR2 FQGTGA. For the CDR3, the DNA is TGTGCCAGCAGCTTATATGGGACTAGCCGAGGGGAGACCCAGTACTTC. This gives the protein CASSLYGTSRGETQYF.

J is TRBJ2-3 and V is TRBV4-3, with unresolved D. The CDR3 spans 14 residues. Germline V lookup: CDR1 LGHNA, CDR2 YSLEER. V was cut by 3 bases and J by 0 bases, with 7 bases left in between. DNA of the CDR3: TGCGCCAGCAGCCAGGGCCGTAGCACAGATACGCAGTATTTT. Encoded protein: CASSQGRSTDTQYF.

The DNA of the CDR3 is TGTGCCAGCTCACCACCGGGCGGGACGAGGGTCACTGAAGCTTTCTTT. Translation: CASSPPGGTRVTEAFF. The chain couples TRBV18 to TRBJ1-1; possible D gene TRBD1, 5 bases. This CDR3 spans 16 amino acids. The V gene's germline CDR1 is KGHSH and CDR2 LQKENI. Trimming removed 0 bases from V and 4 bases from J, with 15 bases in between.